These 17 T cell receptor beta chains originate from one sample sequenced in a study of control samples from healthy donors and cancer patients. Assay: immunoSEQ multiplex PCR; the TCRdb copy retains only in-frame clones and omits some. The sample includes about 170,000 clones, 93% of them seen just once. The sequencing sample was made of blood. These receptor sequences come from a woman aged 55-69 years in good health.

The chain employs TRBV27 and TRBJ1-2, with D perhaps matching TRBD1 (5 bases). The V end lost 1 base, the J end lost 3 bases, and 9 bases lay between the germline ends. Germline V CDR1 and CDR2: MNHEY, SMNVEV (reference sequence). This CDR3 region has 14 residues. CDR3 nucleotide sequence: TGTGCCAGCAGTTTATTTCGGGGGGACTATGGCTACACCTTC. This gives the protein CASSLFRGDYGYTF.

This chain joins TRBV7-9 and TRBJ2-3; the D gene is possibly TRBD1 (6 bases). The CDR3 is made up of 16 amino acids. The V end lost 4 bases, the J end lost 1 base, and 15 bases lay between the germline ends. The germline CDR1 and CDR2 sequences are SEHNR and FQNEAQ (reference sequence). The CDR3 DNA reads TGTGCCAGCAGCTCCGTCCAGGGGCCGGGCACAGATACGCAGTATTTT. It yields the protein CASSSVQGPGTDTQYF.

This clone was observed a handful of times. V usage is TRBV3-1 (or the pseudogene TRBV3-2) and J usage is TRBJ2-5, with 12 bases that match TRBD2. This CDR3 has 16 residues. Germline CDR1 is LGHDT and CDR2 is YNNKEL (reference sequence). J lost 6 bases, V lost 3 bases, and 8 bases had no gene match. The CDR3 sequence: CASSQYLAGGPKTQYF. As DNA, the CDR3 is TGTGCCAGCAGCCAGTATCTAGCGGGGGGGCCAAAGACCCAGTACTTC.

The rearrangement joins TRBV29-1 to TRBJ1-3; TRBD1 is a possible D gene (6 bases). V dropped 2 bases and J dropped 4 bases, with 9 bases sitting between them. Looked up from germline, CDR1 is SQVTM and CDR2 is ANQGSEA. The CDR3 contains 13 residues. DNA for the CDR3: TGCAGCGTTGAACAGGGGCTCGGAAACACCATATATTTT. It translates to CSVEQGLGNTIYF.

The CDR3 reads CAISRLAGGVDTQYF. CDR3 DNA sequence: TGTGCCATCAGTAGGCTAGCGGGGGGGGTCGATACGCAGTATTTT. The chain combines TRBV10-3 with TRBJ2-3; TRBD2 matches at 12 bases. Trimming removed 5 bases from V and 6 bases from J; junction bases left unmatched: 6. The CDR3 totals 15 residues. Germline V gene sequence: CDR1 ENHRY, CDR2 SYGVKD.

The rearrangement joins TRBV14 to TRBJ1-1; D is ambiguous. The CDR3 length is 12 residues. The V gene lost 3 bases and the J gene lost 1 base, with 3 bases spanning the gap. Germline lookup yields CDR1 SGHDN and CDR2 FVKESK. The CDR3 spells CASSQGNTEAFF. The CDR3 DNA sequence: TGTGCCAGCAGCCAGGGGAACACTGAAGCTTTCTTT. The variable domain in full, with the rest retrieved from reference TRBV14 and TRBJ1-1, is EAGVTQFPSHSVIEKGQTVTLRCDPISGHDNLYWYRRVMGKEIKFLLHFVKESKQDESGMPNNRFLAERTGGTYSTLKVQPAELEDSGVYFCASSQGNTEAFFGQGTRLTVV.

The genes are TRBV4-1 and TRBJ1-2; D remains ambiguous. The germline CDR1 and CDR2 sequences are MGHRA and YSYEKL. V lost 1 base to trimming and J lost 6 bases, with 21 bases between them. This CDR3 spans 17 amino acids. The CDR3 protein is CASSQGAGQSTLDGYTF. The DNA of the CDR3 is TGCGCCAGCAGCCAAGGGGCAGGCCAGTCAACACTGGATGGCTACACCTTC.

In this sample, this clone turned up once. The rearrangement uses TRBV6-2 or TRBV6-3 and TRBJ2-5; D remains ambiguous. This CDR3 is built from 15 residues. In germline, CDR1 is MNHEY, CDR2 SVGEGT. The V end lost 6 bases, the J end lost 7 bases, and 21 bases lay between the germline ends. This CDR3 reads CASSPTTWQSRTQYF. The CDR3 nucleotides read TGTGCCAGCAGCCCCACAACATGGCAGAGTCGGACCCAGTACTTC.

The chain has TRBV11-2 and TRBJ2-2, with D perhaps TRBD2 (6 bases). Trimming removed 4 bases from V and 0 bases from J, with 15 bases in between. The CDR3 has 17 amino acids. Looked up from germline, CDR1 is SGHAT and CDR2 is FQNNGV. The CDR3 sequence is CASSSRGTYANTGELFF. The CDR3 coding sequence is TGTGCCAGCAGCTCCCGCGGGACCTACGCGAACACCGGGGAGCTGTTTTTT.

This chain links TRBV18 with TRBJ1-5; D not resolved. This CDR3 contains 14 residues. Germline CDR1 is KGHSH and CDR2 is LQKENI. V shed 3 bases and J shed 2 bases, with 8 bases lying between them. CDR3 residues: CASSPDMGNQPQHF. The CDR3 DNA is TGTGCCAGCTCACCTGACATGGGCAATCAGCCCCAGCATTTT.

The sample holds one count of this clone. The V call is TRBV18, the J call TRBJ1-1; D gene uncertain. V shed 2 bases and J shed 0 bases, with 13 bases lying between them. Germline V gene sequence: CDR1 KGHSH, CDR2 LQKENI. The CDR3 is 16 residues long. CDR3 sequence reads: CASSPVGSVMNTEAFF. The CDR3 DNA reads TGTGCCAGCTCACCAGTCGGGTCAGTTATGAACACTGAAGCTTTCTTT.

The CDR3 here is CASRGQGNTIYF. The CDR3 DNA reads as TGTGCCAGCAGGGGGCAGGGAAACACCATATATTTT. The V gene is TRBV7-9, the J gene TRBJ1-3; possibly TRBD1 for D (5 bases). Per the germline V gene, CDR1 is SEHNR and CDR2 is FQNEAQ (reference sequence). The CDR3 length is 12 residues. Trimming removed 6 bases from V and 4 bases from J, with 7 bases in between.

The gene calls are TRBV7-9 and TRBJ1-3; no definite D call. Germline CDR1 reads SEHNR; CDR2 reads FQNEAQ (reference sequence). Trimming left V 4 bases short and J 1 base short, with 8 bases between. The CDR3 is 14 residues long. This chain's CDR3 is CASSSARSGNTIYF. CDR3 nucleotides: TGTGCCAGCAGCTCGGCCAGGTCTGGAAACACCATATATTTT.

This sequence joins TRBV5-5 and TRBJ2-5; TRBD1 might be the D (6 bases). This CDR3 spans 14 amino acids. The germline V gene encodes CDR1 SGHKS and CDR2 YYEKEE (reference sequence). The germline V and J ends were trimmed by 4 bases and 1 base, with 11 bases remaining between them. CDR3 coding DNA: TGTGCCAGCAGCATCGGACAGAGCCAAGAGACCCAGTACTTC. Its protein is CASSIGQSQETQYF.

The CDR3 is CASSLASGRTAEAFF. The CDR3 nucleotides are TGTGCCAGCAGCTTAGCGTCAGGTAGGACGGCTGAAGCTTTCTTT. This chain connects TRBV7-2 to TRBJ1-1; no reliable D call. The CDR3 spans 15 residues. The germline V and J ends were trimmed by 0 bases and 6 bases, with 14 bases remaining between them. The germline V gene encodes CDR1 SGHTA and CDR2 FQGNSA.

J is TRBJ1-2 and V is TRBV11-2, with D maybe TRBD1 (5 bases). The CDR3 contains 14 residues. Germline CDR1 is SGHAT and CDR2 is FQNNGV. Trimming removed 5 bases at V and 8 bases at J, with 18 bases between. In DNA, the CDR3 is TGTGCCAGCAGCCCAGGACACGGGGCGCGAGGCTACACCTTC. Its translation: CASSPGHGARGYTF.

CDR3 coding DNA: TGTGCCAGCAGCTTAGGTCGAGGGGGCTCCTACAATGAGCAGTTCTTC. This gives the protein CASSLGRGGSYNEQFF. V usage is TRBV7-2 and J usage is TRBJ2-1; TRBD1 is a possible D gene (6 bases). Trimming left V 1 base short and J 0 bases short, with 10 bases between. Per the germline V gene, CDR1 is SGHTA and CDR2 is FQGNSA. This CDR3 is built from 16 residues.